This TCR beta chain was identified in a study of Graves' ophthalmopathy and Graves' hyperthyroidism. Findings and caveats of the study: Stable hyperthyroidism and ophthalmopathy were told apart by a 13-signature model, which achieved 87.88% sensitivity and more than 75% specificity.

Hyperthyroidism patients were newly diagnosed, ill under 2 months, and aged 18 to 65 years. Diagnosis was based on clinical symptoms, serum thyroxine, TRAb, thyroid ultrasound and orbital computed tomography. The sequenced template was RNA, covering the TCR beta CDR3 region. First-round RT-PCR relied on HTBI primers, and a second-round multiplex PCR came next. Each CDR3 protein gets one entry after TCRdb re-called the multiplex PCR reads with MiXCR. The sample includes over a million distinct CDR3 sequences, roughly two fifths seen only once; the top ten take around 10%. In this sample, this clonotype turned up many times. Its target is unknown. V trimming: 4 bases; J trimming: 2 bases; junction bases outside the gene matches: 7. Looked up from germline, CDR1 is SQVTM and CDR2 is ANQGSEA. The CDR3 is 15 amino acids.

The chain carries TRBV29-1 and TRBJ2-7, with 11 nucleotides matching TRBD2. Sequencing was carried out using peripheral blood or thyroid tissue (not recorded which). The receptor was isolated from an adult man with Graves' hyperthyroidism. The CDR3 region has the DNA TGCAGCGTTGGACTAGCGGGGAGAAGTACCTACGAGCAGTACTTC. Its translation is CSVGLAGRSTYEQYF.